Following are 20 T cell receptor beta chains from one sample sequenced in a study of CD8 T cells in ankylosing spondylitis. Each CDR3 protein is one row after TCRdb ran MiXCR on the 5' RACE reads. The sample consists of about 230,000 distinct CDR3 sequences, around 8% of them appearing once. The sequencing input was blood, either unsorted or a sorted T cell fraction (not recorded which). The receptors stem from a female donor with ankylosing spondylitis or in good health (not recorded which).

This clonotype has ten or more counts. The chain recombines TRBV6-2 or TRBV6-3 with TRBJ2-5, with 12 bases identical to TRBD2. The trim removed 6 bases at V and 2 bases at J, leaving 4 bases unmatched. CDR3 length equals 15 residues. CDR1 is MNHEY, CDR2 SVGEGT, per germline. Here the CDR3 DNA reads TGTGCCAGCAGAACTAGCGGGAGGTCTCAAGAGACCCAGTACTTC. Its protein is CASRTSGRSQETQYF.

Of note for this clonotype: A much bigger clone sits one base away, suggesting this may be a read error. This rearrangement joins TRBV6-7 to TRBJ1-1; D may be TRBD1 (5 bases). TRBV6-7 is labeled an ORF, and its function is uncertain. Between the trimmed V and J ends, which lost 6 bases and 0 bases, there was a span of 8 bases. There are 13 residues in the CDR3. This CDR3 is CASRSRVNTEAFF. The CDR3, as DNA: TGTGCCAGCAGATCCAGGGTGAACACTGAAGCTTTCTTT.

This clonotype was counted many times. The chain combines TRBV20-1 with TRBJ2-1; D gene unclear. The CDR3 is 12 amino acids. Germline V lookup: CDR1 DFQATT, CDR2 SNEGSKA (reference sequence). The V end lost 4 bases, the J end lost 6 bases, and 10 bases lay between the germline ends. CDR3 nucleotide sequence: TGCAGTGCTAACCAGCGCCGCAATGAGCAGTTCTTC. Translated: CSANQRRNEQFF.

The sample holds a few counts of this clonotype. V is TRBV19 and J is TRBJ2-3, with a weak D call TRBD2 (5 bases). V lost 4 bases, J lost 6 bases, and 11 bases lay in between. The CDR3 is 13 residues long. Germline lookup yields CDR1 LNHDA and CDR2 SQIVND (reference sequence). CDR3 in amino acids: CASSTEGTDTQYF. CDR3 bases: TGTGCCAGTAGTACCGAGGGTACGGATACGCAGTATTTT.

This clonotype came up once. The genes are TRBV30 and TRBJ2-3, with D perhaps matching TRBD2 (6 bases). This CDR3 has 16 residues. Germline V gene lookup returns CDR1 GTSNPN and CDR2 SVGIG (reference sequence). V was trimmed by 0 bases and J by 0 bases, leaving 13 bases between them. The DNA of the CDR3 is TGTGCCTGGAGTGTATTGAGCGGGTCAAGCACAGATACGCAGTATTTT. It translates to CAWSVLSGSSTDTQYF.

This clonotype has ten or more counts. The CDR3 DNA sequence: TGCAGCTGCGAACTGGGACTAGCGGACAATGAGCAGTTCTTC. This translates into CSCELGLADNEQFF. The chain links TRBV20-1 to TRBJ2-1, with 11 bases that match TRBD2. This CDR3 has 14 residues. Germline CDR1 and CDR2: DFQATT and SNEGSKA (reference sequence).

This clonotype was observed many times. The chain is built from TRBV20-1 and TRBJ2-1, with TRBD2 identical over 10 bases. Trimming took 0 bases from V and 5 from J; bases not matched to a gene: 7. The CDR3 spans 16 residues. Looked up from germline, CDR1 is DFQATT and CDR2 is SNEGSKA (reference sequence). The CDR3 spells CSARDPGLAAHNEQFF. The CDR3 nucleotides are TGCAGTGCTAGAGATCCCGGACTAGCGGCACACAATGAGCAGTTCTTC.

J is TRBJ2-5 and V is TRBV11-2, with 12 bases identical to TRBD1. Germline V CDR1 and CDR2: SGHAT, FQNNGV. V lost 0 bases and J lost 5; bases outside the gene matches: 7. The CDR3 is 17 residues long. CDR3 residues: CASSLDKGQGATETQYF. The CDR3 nucleotides are TGTGCCAGCAGCTTAGATAAGGGACAGGGGGCCACGGAGACCCAGTACTTC.

This clonotype appeared many times. The chain recombines TRBV20-1 with TRBJ2-7; D might be TRBD1 (6 bases). Germline assignment: CDR1 DFQATT and CDR2 SNEGSKA (reference sequence). This CDR3 contains 13 residues. Trimming removed 5 bases from V and 4 bases from J, with 15 bases in between. For the CDR3, the DNA is TGCAGTGCTCTAACAGGGTCTGGTTACGAGCAGTACTTC. It translates to CSALTGSGYEQYF.

This clonotype was recorded many times. The genes are TRBV5-6 and TRBJ1-2; D unresolved. Germline lookup yields CDR1 SGHDT and CDR2 YYEEEE. The CDR3 is made up of 14 amino acids. Deletions cut 0 bases from V and 7 bases from J, with 13 bases between. CDR3 nucleotide sequence: TGTGCCAGCAGCTTGGGGACTATGGCATTTGGCTACACCTTC. It is translated as CASSLGTMAFGYTF.

This clonotype appeared a few times. This chain uses TRBV5-1 with TRBJ2-3; TRBD1 aligns across 7 bases. Germline-derived CDR1 and CDR2 are SGHRS and YFSETQ. The CDR3 consists of 14 residues. Trimming at V came to 7 bases and at J to 2 bases, leaving 7 bases not matched to a gene. CDR3 sequence reads: CASDPGQLTDTQYF. The CDR3 DNA sequence: TGCGCCAGCGACCCGGGACAGCTCACAGATACGCAGTATTTT. Looking up the rest from reference TRBV5-1 and TRBJ2-3 gives the full variable domain: KAGVTQTPRYLIKTRGQQVTLSCSPISGHRSVSWYQQTPGQGLQFLFEYFSETQRNKGNFPGRFSGRQFSNSRSEMNVSTLELGDSALYLCASDPGQLTDTQYFGPGTRLTVL.

In its sample, this clonotype was seen many times. V is TRBV20-1 and J is TRBJ1-1; tentative D call: TRBD1 (6 bases). Germline V gene lookup returns CDR1 DFQATT and CDR2 SNEGSKA (reference sequence). The CDR3 runs 13 residues. V lost 2 bases, J lost 3 bases, and 10 bases lay in between. The DNA for the CDR3 is TGCAGTGCTAGACATGACAGGTACACTGAAGCTTTCTTT. Translation gives CSARHDRYTEAFF.

This clonotype was picked up many times. The rearrangement joins TRBV9 to TRBJ2-1, with TRBD1 as a possible D gene (5 bases). The V gene's germline CDR1 is SGDLS and CDR2 YYNGEE. This CDR3 region has 16 residues. Trimming removed 2 bases at V and 1 base at J, with 13 bases between. The CDR3, as DNA: TGTGCCAGCAGCGTGGTCCCCCAGGGATCCTACAATGAGCAGTTCTTC. Its protein is CASSVVPQGSYNEQFF.

This clonotype was counted at least ten times. At one of its ends the junction is not consistent with the germline gene, which may arise from a read error. The chain links TRBV12-3 or TRBV12-4 to TRBJ2-5; 8 bases match TRBD2. The CDR3 has 14 residues. Here the CDR3 reads CASSFSSGWESQYF. DNA of the CDR3: TGTGCCAGCAGTTTCTCTAGCGGGTGGGAGAGCCAGTACTTC.

The table lists this clonotype with many counts. This chain connects TRBV27 to TRBJ2-7, with 7 bases lining up with TRBD1. V lost 6 bases to trimming and J lost 6 bases; unmatched junction nucleotides: 2. This CDR3 has 11 amino acids. The V gene's germline CDR1 is MNHEY and CDR2 SMNVEV (reference sequence). DNA of the CDR3: TGTGCCAGCAGGTACAGGGGCGAGCAGTACTTC. Protein product: CASRYRGEQYF.

This clonotype came up many times. This rearrangement joins TRBV7-8 to TRBJ2-3; no clear D. V dropped 5 bases and J dropped 7 bases, with 13 bases sitting between them. The CDR3 covers 13 residues. Per the germline V gene, CDR1 is SGHVS and CDR2 is FQNEAQ. CDR3 sequence (DNA): TGTGCCAGCAGCGCGACGAAACGAAATACGCAGTATTTT. It codes for CASSATKRNTQYF.

This clonotype was detected ten times or more. The chain has TRBV6-1 and TRBJ2-3, with D tentatively TRBD1 (6 bases). Trimming removed 5 bases at V and 0 bases at J, with 12 bases between. CDR3 length: 15 amino acids. CDR1 is MNHNS, CDR2 SASEGT, per germline. CDR3 amino acids: CASSKRDISTDTQYF. The CDR3 bases are TGTGCCAGCAGTAAAAGGGACATTAGCACAGATACGCAGTATTTT.

This clonotype was recorded at least ten times. The chain has TRBV6-5 and TRBJ2-1; 8 nucleotides match TRBD2. Germline CDR1 reads MNHEY; CDR2 reads SVGAGI. The CDR3 is 15 amino acids. V lost 2 bases to trimming and J lost 2 bases; unmatched junction nucleotides: 2. The CDR3 spells CASSYREGAYNEQFF. CDR3 nucleotides: TGTGCCAGCAGTTACCGGGAGGGCGCCTACAATGAGCAGTTCTTC.

V is TRBV20-1 and J is TRBJ2-3; 8 nucleotides match TRBD2. Per the germline V gene, CDR1 is DFQATT and CDR2 is SNEGSKA (reference sequence). J gave up 0 bases and V 1 base, and 9 bases lay outside the gene matches. CDR3 length: 17 amino acids. CDR3 bases: TGCAGTGCTAGAGCGAGGACTAGCTTCCTGAGCACAGATACGCAGTATTTT. Translation gives CSARARTSFLSTDTQYF.

This clonotype was observed at least ten times. This CDR3 reads CASSLTVSGQRGRYNEQFF. CDR3 DNA: TGTGCCAGCAGCTTAACCGTTTCCGGACAGCGGGGACGCTACAATGAGCAGTTCTTC. The V gene is TRBV11-1, the J gene TRBJ2-1; possible D gene TRBD2, 7 bases. CDR3 length: 19 residues. Germline-derived CDR1 and CDR2 are SGHAT and FQDESV (reference sequence). The germline V and J ends were trimmed by 2 bases and 3 bases, with 23 bases remaining between them.